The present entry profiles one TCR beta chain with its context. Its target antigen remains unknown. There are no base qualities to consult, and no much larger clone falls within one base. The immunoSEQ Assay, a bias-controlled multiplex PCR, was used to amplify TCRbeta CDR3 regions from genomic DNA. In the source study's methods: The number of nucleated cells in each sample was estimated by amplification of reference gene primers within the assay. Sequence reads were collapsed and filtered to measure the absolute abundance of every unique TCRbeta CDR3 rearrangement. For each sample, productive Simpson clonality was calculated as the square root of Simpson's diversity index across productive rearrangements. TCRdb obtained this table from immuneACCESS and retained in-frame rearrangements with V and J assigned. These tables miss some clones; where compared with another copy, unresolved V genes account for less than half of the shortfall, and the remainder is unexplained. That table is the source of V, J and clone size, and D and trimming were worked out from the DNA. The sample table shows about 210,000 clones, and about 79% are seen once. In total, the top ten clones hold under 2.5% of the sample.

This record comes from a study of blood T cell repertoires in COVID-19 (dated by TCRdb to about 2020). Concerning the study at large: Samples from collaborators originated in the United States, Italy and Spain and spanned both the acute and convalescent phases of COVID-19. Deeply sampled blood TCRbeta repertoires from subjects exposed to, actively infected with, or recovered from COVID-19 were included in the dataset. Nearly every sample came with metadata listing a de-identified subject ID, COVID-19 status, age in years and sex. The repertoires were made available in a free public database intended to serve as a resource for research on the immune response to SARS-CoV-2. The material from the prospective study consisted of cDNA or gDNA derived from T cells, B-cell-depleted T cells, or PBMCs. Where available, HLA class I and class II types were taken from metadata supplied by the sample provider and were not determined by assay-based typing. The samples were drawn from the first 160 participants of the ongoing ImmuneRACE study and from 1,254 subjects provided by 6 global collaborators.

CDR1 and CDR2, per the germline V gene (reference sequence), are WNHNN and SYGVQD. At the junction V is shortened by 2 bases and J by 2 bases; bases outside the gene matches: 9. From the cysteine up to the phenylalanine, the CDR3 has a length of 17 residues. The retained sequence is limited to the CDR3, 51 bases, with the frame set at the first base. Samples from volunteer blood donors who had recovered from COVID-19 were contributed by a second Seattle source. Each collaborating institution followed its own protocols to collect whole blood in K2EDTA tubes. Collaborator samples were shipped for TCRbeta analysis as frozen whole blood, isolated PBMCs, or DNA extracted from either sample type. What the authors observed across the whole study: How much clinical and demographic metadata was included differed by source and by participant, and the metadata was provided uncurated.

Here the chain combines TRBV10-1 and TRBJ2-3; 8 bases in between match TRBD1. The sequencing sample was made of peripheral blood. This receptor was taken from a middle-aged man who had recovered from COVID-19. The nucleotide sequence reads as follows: TGCGCCAGCAGTGAGCCACACCGGGACAGGCCCACAGATACGCAGTATTTT. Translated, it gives CASSEPHRDRPTDTQYF.